This is a list of T cell receptor beta chains from one sample in a study of Graves' ophthalmopathy and Graves' hyperthyroidism. Each CDR3 protein is one row after TCRdb ran MiXCR on the multiplex PCR reads. The repertoire has about 640,000 distinct CDR3 sequences, over 40% of them found once; the top ten carry under 3.5%. Sequenced material: peripheral blood. These receptors came from an adult man with Graves' ophthalmopathy. CDR3s include the opening cysteine and the closing phenylalanine or tryptophan. D genes are given only for firm matches. Only part of the rows carry a size: once, few, many, or a class if the clone is expanded.

clone_size | d_call | j_call | v_call | cdr3_aa | cdr3_nt
- | TRBD1 | TRBJ2-6 | TRBV4-1 | CASSQDPLSGTGRANVLTF | TGCGCCAGCAGCCAGGATCCACTATCCGGGACAGGGAGGGCCAACGTCCTGACTTTC
- | - | TRBJ2-7 | TRBV11-3 | CASSSRLEPYEQYF | TGTGCCAGCAGCTCACGACTGGAACCCTACGAGCAGTACTTC
- | - | TRBJ2-5 | TRBV10-3 | CATADGGTQETQYF | TGTGCCACCGCTGACGGGGGGACACAAGAGACCCAGTACTTC
many | - | TRBJ1-4 | TRBV7-9 | CASSLLSEKLFF | TGTGCCAGCAGCCTCTTGAGTGAAAAACTGTTTTTT
- | TRBD1 | TRBJ1-4 | TRBV2 | CASSGQGGTEKLFF | TGTGCCAGCAGTGGACAGGGGGGCACTGAAAAACTGTTTTTT
many | - | TRBJ1-6 | TRBV25-1 | CASSASSGLYNSPLHF | TGTGCCAGCAGTGCCTCGTCGGGACTCTATAATTCACCCCTCCACTTT
- | - | TRBJ2-2 | TRBV5-6 | CVSSSGPTNTGELFF | TGTGTCAGCAGCTCGGGACCGACGAACACCGGGGAGCTGTTTTTT
few | TRBD2 | TRBJ2-5 | TRBV7-9 | CASSLVVSGVETQYF | TGTGCCAGCAGCTTAGTTGTTAGCGGGGTTGAGACCCAGTACTTC
- | TRBD1 | TRBJ2-6 | TRBV2 | CASSPAGGSGANVLTF | TGTGCCAGCAGCCCAGCAGGGGGCTCTGGGGCCAACGTCCTGACTTTC
many | TRBD1 | TRBJ2-7 | TRBV25-1 | CASSESPRGTGSYEQYF | TGTGCCAGCAGTGAATCCCCCAGGGGGACAGGGTCCTACGAGCAGTACTTC
many | - | TRBJ1-6 | TRBV10-3 | CASSYAGVGGPNSPLHF | TGTGCCAGCAGTTACGCCGGTGTTGGCGGGCCTAATTCACCCCTCCACTTT
many | TRBD1 | TRBJ1-5 | TRBV12-3/TRBV12-4 | CASSGQGNPPQHF | TGTGCCAGCAGCGGACAGGGTAATCCGCCCCAGCATTTT
many | - | TRBJ2-6 | TRBV29-1 | CSAEARDSENYSGANVLTF | TGCAGCGCTGAGGCCCGGGACTCTGAAAACTACTCTGGGGCCAACGTCCTGACTTTC
- | - | TRBJ2-7 | TRBV12-3/TRBV12-4 | CASSPSPGPSAEQYF | TGTGCCAGCAGTCCGTCCCCGGGGCCCAGCGCCGAGCAGTACTTC
many | - | TRBJ2-5 | TRBV15 | CATSREGGTQYF | TGTGCCACCAGCAGAGAAGGAGGGACCCAGTACTTC
many | - | TRBJ2-6 | TRBV2 | CARNEVAGPQNVLTF | TGTGCCAGGAATGAGGTGGCGGGGCCCCAGAACGTCCTGACTTTC
- | - | TRBJ2-7 | TRBV24-1 | CATSDGGEQYF | TGTGCCACCAGTGATGGCGGTGAGCAGTACTTC
- | - | TRBJ1-2 | TRBV29-1 | CSFGLDGYTF | TGCAGCTTCGGACTCGATGGCTACACCTTC
many | - | TRBJ2-2 | TRBV5-1 | CASSLDRLNTGELFF | TGCGCCAGCAGCTTAGACAGGCTCAACACCGGGGAGCTGTTTTTT
- | TRBD1 | TRBJ1-5 | TRBV10-3 | CAISGDSYEHF | TGTGCCATCAGTGGGGACAGCTACGAGCATTTT
many | - | TRBJ1-4 | TRBV7-9 | CASVEGLLGVEKLFF | TGTGCCAGCGTCGAGGGACTCCTAGGAGTTGAAAAACTGTTTTTT
- | - | TRBJ2-2 | TRBV20-1 | CSAENRAGLGELFF | TGCAGTGCAGAAAATAGGGCAGGGTTGGGGGAGCTGTTTTTT
- | - | TRBJ1-2 | TRBV14 | CASSPLLNYGYTF | TGTGCCAGCAGCCCACTGTTAAACTATGGCTACACCTTC
- | - | TRBJ2-2 | TRBV12-3/TRBV12-4 | CASSLLGGGELFF | TGTGCCAGCAGTTTATTAGGAGGCGGGGAGCTGTTTTTT
many | TRBD1 | TRBJ1-1 | TRBV19 | CASSVTGNRGTEAFF | TGTGCCAGTAGTGTGACAGGGAATAGGGGCACTGAAGCTTTCTTT
- | - | TRBJ1-5 | TRBV2 | CASMGTRPQHF | TGTGCCAGCATGGGGACTCGGCCCCAGCATTTT
many | TRBD1 | TRBJ1-1 | TRBV2 | CASRGTAEAFF | TGTGCCAGCAGGGGGACAGCTGAAGCTTTCTTT
many | - | TRBJ1-1 | TRBV20-1 | CSARGGGDRNTEAFF | TGCAGTGCTAGAGGAGGCGGGGACCGGAACACTGAAGCTTTCTTT